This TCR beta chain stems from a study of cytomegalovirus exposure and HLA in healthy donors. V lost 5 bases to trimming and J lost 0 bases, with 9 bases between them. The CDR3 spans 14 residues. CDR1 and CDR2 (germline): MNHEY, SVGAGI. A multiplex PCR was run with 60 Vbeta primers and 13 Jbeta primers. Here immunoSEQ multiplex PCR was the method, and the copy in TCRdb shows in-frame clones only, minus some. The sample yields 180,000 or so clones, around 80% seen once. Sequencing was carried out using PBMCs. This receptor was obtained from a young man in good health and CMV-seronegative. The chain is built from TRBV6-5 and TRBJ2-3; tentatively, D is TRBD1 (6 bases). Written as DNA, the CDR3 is TGTGCCAGCAGTCCGGACAGTAGCACAGATACGCAGTATTTT. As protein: CASSPDSSTDTQYF.